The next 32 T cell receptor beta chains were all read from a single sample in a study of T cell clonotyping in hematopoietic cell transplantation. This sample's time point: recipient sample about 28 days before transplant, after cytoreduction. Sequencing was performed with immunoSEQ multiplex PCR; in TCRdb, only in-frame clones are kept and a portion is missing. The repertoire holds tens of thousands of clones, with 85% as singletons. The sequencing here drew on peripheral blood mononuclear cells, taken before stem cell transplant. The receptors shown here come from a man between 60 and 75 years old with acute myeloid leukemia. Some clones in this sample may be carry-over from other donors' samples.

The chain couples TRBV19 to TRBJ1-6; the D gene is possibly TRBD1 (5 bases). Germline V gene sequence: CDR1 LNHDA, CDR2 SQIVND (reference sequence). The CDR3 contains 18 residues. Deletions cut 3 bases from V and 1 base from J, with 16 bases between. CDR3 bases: TGTGCCAGTAGTATTTCCGCCGCAGGGAGATCCTATAATTCACCCCTCCACTTT. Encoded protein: CASSISAAGRSYNSPLHF.

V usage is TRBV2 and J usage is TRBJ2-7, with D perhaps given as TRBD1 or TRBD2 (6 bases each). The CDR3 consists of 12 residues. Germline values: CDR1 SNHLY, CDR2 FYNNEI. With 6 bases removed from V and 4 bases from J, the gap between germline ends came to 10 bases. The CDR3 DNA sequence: TGTGCCAGCAGCCCGGGGGCTTACGAGCAGTACTTC. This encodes CASSPGAYEQYF.

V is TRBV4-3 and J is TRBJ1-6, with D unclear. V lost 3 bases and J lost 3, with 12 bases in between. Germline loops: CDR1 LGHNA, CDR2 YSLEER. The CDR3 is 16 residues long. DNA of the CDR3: TGCGCCAGCAGCCAGGGCGGACGGAACTATAATTCACCCCTCCACTTT. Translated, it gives CASSQGGRNYNSPLHF.

The CDR3 DNA reads TGTGCCAGCAGTTTAGGGGGCGGGGACAGGGTGAACACTGAAGCTTTCTTT. Translated: CASSLGGGDRVNTEAFF. V usage is TRBV27 and J usage is TRBJ1-1; TRBD1 matches 9 bases. The CDR3 is made up of 17 amino acids. Germline V gene lookup returns CDR1 MNHEY and CDR2 SMNVEV (reference sequence). V gave up 2 bases and J gave up 0 bases; unmatched junction bases: 7.

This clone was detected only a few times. This CDR3 reads CASSIGQLGGQPQHF. The CDR3, as DNA: TGTGCCAGTAGTATCGGCCAACTGGGAGGTCAGCCCCAGCATTTT. The chain is built from TRBV19 and TRBJ1-5; D ambiguous. This CDR3 has 15 amino acids. The ends were cut back, 3 bases at V and 6 bases at J, with 15 bases in the middle. Germline V lookup: CDR1 LNHDA, CDR2 SQIVND (reference sequence). The variable domain in full, completed from reference TRBV19 and TRBJ1-5, reads DGGITQSPKYLFRKEGQNVTLSCEQNLNHDAMYWYRQDPGQGLRLIYYSQIVNDFQKGDIAEGYSVSREKKESFPLTVTSAQKNPTAFYLCASSIGQLGGQPQHFGDGTRLSIL.

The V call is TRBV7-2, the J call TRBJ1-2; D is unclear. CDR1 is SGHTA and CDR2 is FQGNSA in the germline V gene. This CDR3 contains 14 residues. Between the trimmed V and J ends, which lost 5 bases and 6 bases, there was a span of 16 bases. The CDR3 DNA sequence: TGTGCCAGCAGCGGCCGGGAAGGAGACCATGGCTACACCTTC. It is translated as CASSGREGDHGYTF.

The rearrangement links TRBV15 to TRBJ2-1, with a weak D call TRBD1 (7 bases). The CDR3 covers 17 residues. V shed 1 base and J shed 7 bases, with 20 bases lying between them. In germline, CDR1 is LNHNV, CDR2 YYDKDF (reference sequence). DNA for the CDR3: TGTGCCACCAGCAGAGCGGGACAGCTCAGGGGGGCAAATGAGCAGTTCTTC. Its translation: CATSRAGQLRGANEQFF.

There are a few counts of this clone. CDR3: CSVDEGTGSGEQYF. The CDR3 DNA follows: TGCAGCGTTGATGAGGGTACTGGCTCCGGCGAGCAGTACTTC. The rearrangement uses TRBV29-1 and TRBJ2-7; a possible D gene is TRBD2 (5 bases). CDR1 is SQVTM, CDR2 ANQGSEA, per germline. The CDR3 totals 14 residues. Trimming took 3 bases from V and 6 from J, leaving 18 bases between them.

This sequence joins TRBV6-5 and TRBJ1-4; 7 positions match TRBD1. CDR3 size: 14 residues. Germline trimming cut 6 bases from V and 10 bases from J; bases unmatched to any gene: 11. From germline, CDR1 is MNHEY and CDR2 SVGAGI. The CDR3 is CASRLLTGDRKLFF. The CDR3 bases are TGTGCCAGCAGATTGCTTACCGGGGACAGAAAACTGTTTTTT.

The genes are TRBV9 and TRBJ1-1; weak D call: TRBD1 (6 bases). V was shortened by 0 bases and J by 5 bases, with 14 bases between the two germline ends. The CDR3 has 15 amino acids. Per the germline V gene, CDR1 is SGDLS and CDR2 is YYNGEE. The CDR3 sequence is CASSVGAGAGTEAFF. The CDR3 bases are TGTGCCAGCAGCGTAGGCGCGGGGGCGGGGACTGAAGCTTTCTTT.

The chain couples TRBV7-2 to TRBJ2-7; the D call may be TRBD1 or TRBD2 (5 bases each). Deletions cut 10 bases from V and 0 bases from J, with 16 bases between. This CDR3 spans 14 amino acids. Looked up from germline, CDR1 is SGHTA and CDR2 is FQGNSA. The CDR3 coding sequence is TGTGCCACCATCTCCCAGGGACCCTCCTACGAGCAGTACTTC. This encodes CATISQGPSYEQYF. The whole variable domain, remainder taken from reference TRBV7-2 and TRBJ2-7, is GAGVSQSPSNKVTEKGKDVELRCDPISGHTALYWYRQSLGQGLEFLIYFQGNSAPDKSGLPSDRFSAERTGGSVSTLTIQRTQQEDSAVYLCATISQGPSYEQYFGPGTRLTVT.

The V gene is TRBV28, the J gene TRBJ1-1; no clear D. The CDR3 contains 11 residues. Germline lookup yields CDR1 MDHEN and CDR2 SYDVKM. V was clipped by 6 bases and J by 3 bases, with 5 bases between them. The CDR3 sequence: CASSLYTEAFF. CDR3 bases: TGTGCCAGCAGCCTTTACACTGAAGCTTTCTTT.

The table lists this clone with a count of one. The CDR3 reads CASSPSKGGANVLTF. CDR3 bases: TGCGCCAGCAGCCCGAGCAAAGGTGGGGCCAACGTCCTGACTTTC. V and J are TRBV4-1 and TRBJ2-6; D is ambiguous. From germline, CDR1 is MGHRA and CDR2 YSYEKL. This CDR3 comprises 15 residues. The V gene lost 4 bases and the J gene lost 3 bases, with 10 bases spanning the gap.

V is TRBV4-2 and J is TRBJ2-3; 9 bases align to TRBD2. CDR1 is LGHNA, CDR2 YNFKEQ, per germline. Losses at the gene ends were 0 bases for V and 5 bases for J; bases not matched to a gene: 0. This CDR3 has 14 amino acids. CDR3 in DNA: TGTGCCAGCAGCCAAGAACTAGCGGGAGATACGCAGTATTTT. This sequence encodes CASSQELAGDTQYF.

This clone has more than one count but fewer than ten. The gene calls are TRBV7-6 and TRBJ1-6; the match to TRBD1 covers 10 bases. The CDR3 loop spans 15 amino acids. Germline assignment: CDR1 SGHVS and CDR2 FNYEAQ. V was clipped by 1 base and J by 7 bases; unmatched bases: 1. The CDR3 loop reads CASSLGQGANSPLHF. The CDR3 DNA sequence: TGTGCCAGCAGCTTAGGACAGGGGGCGAATTCACCCCTCCACTTT.

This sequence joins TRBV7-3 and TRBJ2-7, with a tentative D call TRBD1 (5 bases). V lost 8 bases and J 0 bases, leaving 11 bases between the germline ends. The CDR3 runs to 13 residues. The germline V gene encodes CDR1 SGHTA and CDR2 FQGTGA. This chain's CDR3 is CASATASSYEQYF. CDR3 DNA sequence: TGTGCCAGCGCGACAGCTAGCTCCTACGAGCAGTACTTC.

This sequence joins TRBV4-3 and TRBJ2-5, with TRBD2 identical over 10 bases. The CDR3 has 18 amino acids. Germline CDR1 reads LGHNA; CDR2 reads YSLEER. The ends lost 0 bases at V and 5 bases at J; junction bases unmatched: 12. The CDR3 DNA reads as TGCGCCAGCAGCCAAGATCTCACCAGCGGGGGGGCCGGTGAGACCCAGTACTTC. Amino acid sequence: CASSQDLTSGGAGETQYF.

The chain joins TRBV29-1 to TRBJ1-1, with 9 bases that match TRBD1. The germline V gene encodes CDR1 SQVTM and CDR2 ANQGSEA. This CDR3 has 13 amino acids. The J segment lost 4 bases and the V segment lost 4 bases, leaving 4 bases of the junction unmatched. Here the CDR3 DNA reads TGCAGCGTTGCGTGGGACAGGGCCACTGAAGCTTTCTTT. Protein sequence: CSVAWDRATEAFF.

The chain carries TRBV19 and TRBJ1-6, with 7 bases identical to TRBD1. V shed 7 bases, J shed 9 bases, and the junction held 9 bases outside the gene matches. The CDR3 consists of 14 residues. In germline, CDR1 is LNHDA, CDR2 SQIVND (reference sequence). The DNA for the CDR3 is TGTGCCAGTACCTCAGGGGGTGGGAGTTCACCCCTCCACTTT. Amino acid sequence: CASTSGGGSSPLHF.

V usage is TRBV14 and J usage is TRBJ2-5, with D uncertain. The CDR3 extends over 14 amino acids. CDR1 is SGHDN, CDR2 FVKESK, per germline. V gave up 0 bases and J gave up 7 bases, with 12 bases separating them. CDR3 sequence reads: CASSQDYVVGTQYF. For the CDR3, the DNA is TGTGCCAGCAGCCAAGATTATGTAGTCGGGACCCAGTACTTC.

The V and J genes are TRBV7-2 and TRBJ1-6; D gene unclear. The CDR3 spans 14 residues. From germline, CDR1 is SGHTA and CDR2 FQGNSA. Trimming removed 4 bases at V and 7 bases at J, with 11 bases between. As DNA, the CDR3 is TGTGCCAGCAGCTCCATAGACGGAAATTCACCCCTCCACTTT. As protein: CASSSIDGNSPLHF.

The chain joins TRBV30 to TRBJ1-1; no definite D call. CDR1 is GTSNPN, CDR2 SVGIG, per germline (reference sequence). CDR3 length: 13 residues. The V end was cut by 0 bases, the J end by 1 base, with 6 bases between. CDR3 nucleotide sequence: TGTGCCTGGAGTGTACCAGGGAACACTGAAGCTTTCTTT. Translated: CAWSVPGNTEAFF.

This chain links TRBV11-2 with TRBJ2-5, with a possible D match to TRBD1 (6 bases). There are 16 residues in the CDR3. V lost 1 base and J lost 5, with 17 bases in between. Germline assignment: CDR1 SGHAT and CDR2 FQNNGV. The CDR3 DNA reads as TGTGCCAGCAGCTTAGGGATAGGGGCAGGGGTCGAGACCCAGTACTTC. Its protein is CASSLGIGAGVETQYF.

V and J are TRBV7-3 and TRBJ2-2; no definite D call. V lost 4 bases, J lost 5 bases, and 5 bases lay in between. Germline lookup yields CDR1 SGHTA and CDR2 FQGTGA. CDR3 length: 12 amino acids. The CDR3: CASSWWTGELFF. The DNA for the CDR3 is TGTGCCAGCAGCTGGTGGACCGGGGAGCTGTTTTTT.

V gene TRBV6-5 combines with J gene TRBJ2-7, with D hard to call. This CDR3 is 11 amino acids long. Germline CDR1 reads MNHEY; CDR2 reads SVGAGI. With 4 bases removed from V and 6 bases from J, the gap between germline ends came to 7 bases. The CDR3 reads CASSSGFEQYF. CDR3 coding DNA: TGTGCCAGCAGTTCAGGTTTCGAGCAGTACTTC.

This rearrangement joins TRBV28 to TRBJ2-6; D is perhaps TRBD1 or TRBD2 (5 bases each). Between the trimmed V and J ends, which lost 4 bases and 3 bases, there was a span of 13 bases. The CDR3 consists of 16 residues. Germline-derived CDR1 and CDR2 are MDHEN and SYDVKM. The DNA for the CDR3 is TGTGCCAGCAGTTCCGGGGCGTTCGTTGGGGCCAACGTCCTGACTTTC. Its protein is CASSSGAFVGANVLTF.

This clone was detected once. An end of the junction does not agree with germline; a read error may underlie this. CDR3 sequence reads: CASSLEATGNTGELFF. In nucleotides, the CDR3 is TGTGCTAGCAGCTTAGAGGCGACAGGGAACACCGGGGAGCTGTTTTTT. The chain combines TRBV7-7 with TRBJ2-2; D may be TRBD1 (6 bases). The CDR3 is 16 residues long. CDR1 and CDR2 (germline): SSHAT, FNYEAQ (reference sequence).

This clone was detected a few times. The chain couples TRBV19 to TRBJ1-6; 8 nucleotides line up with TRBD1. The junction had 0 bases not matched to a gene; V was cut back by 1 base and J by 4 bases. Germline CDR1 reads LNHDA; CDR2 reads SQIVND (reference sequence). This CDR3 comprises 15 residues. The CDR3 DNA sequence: TGTGCCAGTAGTATAGGGGACAGGTATAATTCACCCCTCCACTTT. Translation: CASSIGDRYNSPLHF.

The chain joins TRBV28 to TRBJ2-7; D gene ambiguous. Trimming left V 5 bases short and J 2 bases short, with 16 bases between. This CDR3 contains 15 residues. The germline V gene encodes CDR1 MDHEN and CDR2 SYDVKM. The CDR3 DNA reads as TGTGCCAGCAGTCCGTCTCTTACTCCCCCCTACGAGCAGTACTTC. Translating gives CASSPSLTPPYEQYF.

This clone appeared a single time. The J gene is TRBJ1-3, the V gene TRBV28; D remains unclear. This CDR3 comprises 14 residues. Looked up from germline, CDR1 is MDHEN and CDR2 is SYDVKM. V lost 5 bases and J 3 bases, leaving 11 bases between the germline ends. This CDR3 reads CASSDWELGNTIYF. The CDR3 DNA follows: TGTGCCAGCAGTGACTGGGAACTTGGAAACACCATATATTTT. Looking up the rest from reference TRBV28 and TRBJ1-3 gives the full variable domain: DVKVTQSSRYLVKRTGEKVFLECVQDMDHENMFWYRQDPGLGLRLIYFSYDVKMKEKGDIPEGYSVSREKKERFSLILESASTNQTSMYLCASSDWELGNTIYFGEGSWLTVV.

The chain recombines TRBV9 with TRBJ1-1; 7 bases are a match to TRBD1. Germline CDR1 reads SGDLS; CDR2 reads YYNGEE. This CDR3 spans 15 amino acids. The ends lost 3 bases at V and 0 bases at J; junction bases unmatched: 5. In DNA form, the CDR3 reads TGTGCCAGCAGCGCAAGACAGGGCCTGAACACTGAAGCTTTCTTT. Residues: CASSARQGLNTEAFF.

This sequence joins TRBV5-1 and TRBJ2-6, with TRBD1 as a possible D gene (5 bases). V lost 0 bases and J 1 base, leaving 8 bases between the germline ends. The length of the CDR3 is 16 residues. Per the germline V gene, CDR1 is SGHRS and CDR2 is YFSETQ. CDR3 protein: CASSLGQGSGANVLTF. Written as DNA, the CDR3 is TGCGCCAGCAGCTTGGGGCAGGGTTCTGGGGCCAACGTCCTGACTTTC.